Listed here are 22 T cell receptor beta chains from one sample, sequenced in a study of shared clonotypes between healthy human individuals. As defined, naive CD8 cells were CD45RO-negative and positively selected for CCR7, with terminally differentiated effector memory CD45RA+ cells excluded. Some clones are missing from TCRdb's copy, which holds only in-frame ones; the method was immunoSEQ multiplex PCR. The sample has roughly 1,800,000 clones, approximately 94% seen once. The material sequenced was naive CD8+ T cells sorted from blood. The receptors here all came from a man aged 18 to 29 in good health.

The rearrangement links TRBV2 to TRBJ1-6, with D perhaps matching TRBD1 (6 bases). Per germline, CDR1 SNHLY and CDR2 FYNNEI. Trimming pared 0 bases from V and 8 bases from J, leaving 11 bases between. The CDR3 runs 15 residues. CDR3 DNA sequence: TGTGCCAGCAGTGAAGCATTGGCAGGGGATTCACCCCTCCACTTT. Translation gives CASSEALAGDSPLHF.

To note about this clone: Other DNA sequences of this sample code for an identical CDR3. The rearrangement uses TRBV9 and TRBJ1-2, with TRBD1 as a possible D gene (6 bases). Per the germline V gene, CDR1 is SGDLS and CDR2 is YYNGEE. The germline V and J ends were trimmed by 0 bases and 4 bases, with 10 bases remaining between them. The CDR3 sequence is 14 residues long. The DNA of the CDR3 is TGTGCCAGCAGCGTAGGGGGGCAGGGCTATGGCTACACCTTC. Translation gives CASSVGGQGYGYTF.

The V call is TRBV10-2, the J call TRBJ2-7; 10 nucleotides match TRBD2. This CDR3 has 16 amino acids. Losses at the gene ends were 0 bases for V and 0 bases for J; bases not matched to a gene: 2. Germline V gene data show CDR1 as WSHSY and CDR2 as SAAADI. The CDR3 reads CASSESTSGNSYEQYF. CDR3 nucleotides: TGCGCCAGCAGTGAGTCTACTAGCGGGAACTCCTACGAGCAGTACTTC.

This rearrangement joins TRBV10-3 to TRBJ2-7, with a possible D match to TRBD1 (6 bases). The germline V gene has CDR1 ENHRY and CDR2 SYGVKD. The CDR3 extends over 17 amino acids. V lost 3 bases to trimming and J lost 0 bases, with 18 bases between them. The chain's CDR3 is CAISDPQGPMSSYEQYF. The DNA for the CDR3 is TGTGCCATCAGTGATCCACAGGGTCCGATGAGCTCCTACGAGCAGTACTTC.

The chain has TRBV28 and TRBJ2-7; 8 nucleotides align to TRBD1. Germline lookup yields CDR1 MDHEN and CDR2 SYDVKM. This CDR3 has 12 residues. V gave up 11 bases and J gave up 7 bases; unmatched junction bases: 10. The CDR3 loop is CAGGQGAREQYF. CDR3 bases: TGTGCCGGGGGGCAGGGGGCGAGGGAGCAGTACTTC.

V usage is TRBV6-5 and J usage is TRBJ2-5, with unresolved D. Trimming removed 10 bases from V and 2 bases from J, with 14 bases in between. Looked up from germline, CDR1 is MNHEY and CDR2 is SVGAGI. The CDR3 totals 13 residues. The CDR3 DNA reads TGTGCCACCAGCAGGACGGAACAAGAGACCCAGTACTTC. Amino acids: CATSRTEQETQYF.

The CDR3: CASSQYEGAGANVLTF. Here the CDR3 DNA reads TGCGCCAGCAGCCAATATGAGGGGGCTGGGGCCAACGTCCTGACTTTC. This chain joins TRBV4-3 and TRBJ2-6, with D possibly matching TRBD1 (6 bases). V gave up 2 bases and J gave up 2 bases, with 10 bases separating them. The germline V gene encodes CDR1 LGHNA and CDR2 YSLEER. This CDR3 region has 16 residues.

The chain recombines TRBV28 with TRBJ1-1; D is ambiguous. The germline V and J ends were trimmed by 7 bases and 0 bases, with 12 bases remaining between them. The V gene's germline CDR1 is MDHEN and CDR2 SYDVKM. The CDR3 sequence is 14 residues long. CDR3 nucleotides: TGTGCCAGCACCCTCCTCCTAATGAACACTGAAGCTTTCTTT. Amino acid sequence: CASTLLLMNTEAFF.

The chain joins TRBV4-1 to TRBJ2-2, with D maybe TRBD2 (5 bases). Germline V gives CDR1 MGHRA, CDR2 YSYEKL. This CDR3 is built from 13 residues. V was pared by 1 base and J by 7 bases, with 7 bases between. The CDR3 loop is CASSQVEGGELFF. The CDR3 region has the DNA TGCGCCAGCAGCCAAGTTGAGGGCGGGGAGCTGTTTTTT.

This chain uses TRBV14 with TRBJ2-2, with 9 positions matching TRBD1. The CDR3 extends over 16 amino acids. Trimming at V came to 3 bases and at J to 5 bases, leaving 7 bases not matched to a gene. The germline V gene encodes CDR1 SGHDN and CDR2 FVKESK. The CDR3 region is CASSQAGTGSTGELFF. The CDR3 DNA is TGTGCCAGCAGCCAGGCCGGGACAGGGTCAACCGGGGAGCTGTTTTTT.

The rearrangement joins TRBV7-9 to TRBJ2-7; perhaps TRBD2 as D (5 bases). The CDR3 length is 13 residues. Trimming took 4 bases from V and 5 from J, leaving 12 bases between them. Germline V gives CDR1 SEHNR, CDR2 FQNEAQ (reference sequence). The chain's CDR3 is CASSWGFGDEQYF. In DNA form, the CDR3 reads TGTGCCAGCAGCTGGGGTTTCGGGGACGAGCAGTACTTC.

The chain joins TRBV12-5 to TRBJ2-6; D call uncertain. This CDR3 is 16 amino acids long. The germline CDR1 and CDR2 sequences are LGHNT and FRNRAP. V was pared by 6 bases and J by 2 bases, with 14 bases between. For the CDR3, the DNA is TGTGCTAGTGGACTCGGGTGGGGTCCTGGGGCCAACGTCCTGACTTTC. It specifies CASGLGWGPGANVLTF.

The genes are TRBV7-9 and TRBJ2-7; 13 bases are a match to TRBD2. The CDR3 contains 15 residues. After removal of 5 bases from V and 5 bases from J, the junction contained 6 bases not matched to a gene. CDR1 and CDR2 from the germline V gene are SEHNR and FQNEAQ (reference sequence). DNA of the CDR3: TGTGCCAGCAGCCCGGGGACTAGCGGGGTCCACGAGCAGTACTTC. Its translation is CASSPGTSGVHEQYF.

This clone appeared once. The chain couples TRBV5-1 to TRBJ2-3; 9 positions agree with TRBD2. The V gene's germline CDR1 is SGHRS and CDR2 YFSETQ. V shed 1 base, J shed 0 bases, and the junction held 9 bases outside the gene matches. This CDR3 region has 18 residues. As DNA, the CDR3 is TGCGCCAGCAGCTTGAGTCTAGCGGGACCCTCTAGCACAGATACGCAGTATTTT. Translation: CASSLSLAGPSSTDTQYF.

V gene TRBV27 combines with J gene TRBJ2-7, with 7 bases matching TRBD2. Germline values: CDR1 MNHEY, CDR2 SMNVEV (reference sequence). Trimming at V came to 9 bases and at J to 5 bases, leaving 10 bases not matched to a gene. The CDR3 spans 13 residues. The CDR3 DNA sequence: TGTGCCAGTGCCGTGGGAGGGTCCGACGAGCAGTACTTC. Translating gives CASAVGGSDEQYF.

The rearrangement links TRBV2 to TRBJ2-7; possibly TRBD2 for D (5 bases). In germline, CDR1 is SNHLY, CDR2 FYNNEI. The CDR3 length is 16 residues. V was cut by 1 base and J by 4 bases, with 17 bases left in between. The CDR3 coding sequence is TGTGCCAGCAGTGAAGATTTTAGGGAGAGTGGTTACGAGCAGTACTTC. Its protein product is CASSEDFRESGYEQYF.

The chain joins TRBV27 to TRBJ2-1; no firm D call. CDR3 length: 15 amino acids. V lost 8 bases and J lost 6, with 20 bases in between. Germline lookup yields CDR1 MNHEY and CDR2 SMNVEV (reference sequence). The CDR3 sequence: CASSQSGPLGNEQFF. The DNA of the CDR3 is TGTGCCAGCTCCCAGTCGGGTCCCTTGGGCAATGAGCAGTTCTTC.

This sequence joins TRBV6-5 and TRBJ1-2; D unclear. Germline V gene sequence: CDR1 MNHEY, CDR2 SVGAGI. Trimming cost V 2 bases and J 6 bases, with 16 bases left between them. The CDR3 is 15 amino acids. The CDR3: CASSYGEPTVDGYTF. The DNA for the CDR3 is TGTGCCAGCAGTTACGGGGAGCCCACTGTGGATGGCTACACCTTC.

This rearrangement joins TRBV6-5 to TRBJ2-1; 10 positions agree with TRBD1. The CDR3 is made up of 15 amino acids. The ends lost 1 base at V and 6 bases at J; junction bases unmatched: 3. Per germline, CDR1 MNHEY and CDR2 SVGAGI. CDR3 nucleotides: TGTGCCAGCAGTTACTATGGACAGGGGGGCAATGAGCAGTTCTTC. Its translation is CASSYYGQGGNEQFF.

The chain uses TRBV5-1 and TRBJ2-1; 13 bases fit TRBD2. The CDR3 is made up of 17 amino acids. V trimming: 4 bases; J trimming: 10 bases; junction bases outside the gene matches: 14. Looked up from germline, CDR1 is SGHRS and CDR2 is YFSETQ. In DNA form, the CDR3 reads TGCGCCAGCAGCCTACTCGGACTAGCGGGAGATGGATCCGAGCAGTTCTTC. Amino acid sequence: CASSLLGLAGDGSEQFF.

The sample holds one count of this clone. Other nucleotide sequences in the sample specify the same CDR3. The genes are TRBV6-5 and TRBJ1-1; TRBD1 might be the D (5 bases). This CDR3 comprises 12 residues. Germline V gives CDR1 MNHEY, CDR2 SVGAGI. The ends were cut back, 6 bases at V and 4 bases at J, with 9 bases in the middle. Here the CDR3 reads CASRIGGTEAFF. CDR3 coding DNA: TGTGCCAGCAGAATTGGGGGCACTGAAGCTTTCTTT.

V gene TRBV9 combines with J gene TRBJ2-1; TRBD2 aligns across 10 bases. Germline V gene data show CDR1 as SGDLS and CDR2 as YYNGEE. The CDR3 has 15 amino acids. V lost 4 bases to trimming and J lost 2 bases; unmatched junction nucleotides: 3. CDR3 in amino acids: CASSNSGGPYNEQFF. The CDR3 DNA is TGTGCCAGCAGCAATAGCGGGGGGCCCTACAATGAGCAGTTCTTC.